Here is one T cell receptor (beta chain) with its context. Its antigen is still unknown. Germline-derived CDR1 and CDR2 are MNHEY and SMNVEV (reference sequence). The CDR3 sequence is 13 residues long. PCR was performed using 60 Vbeta and 13 Jbeta primers. TCRdb keeps only in-frame clones here, not all; method: immunoSEQ multiplex PCR. The sample has 100,000 to 150,000 clones, roughly 85% seen once. The data were obtained in a study of cytomegalovirus exposure and HLA in healthy donors. Study-wide points: Productive status was seen about 87% or about 30% of the time for most TCR beta V segments in an earlier analysis. Clonal expansion, a later analysis showed, was greater in HLA-associated TCR beta chains than in equally common others. According to the study, 180 or so TCR beta chains were cytomegalovirus-associated. Three chains linked to CMV were shown in vitro to be specific for CMV antigens.

The receptor was isolated from a man younger than 30 in good health and CMV-seropositive. Sequences were obtained from PBMCs. The chain recombines TRBV27 with TRBJ2-5; 7 nucleotides line up with TRBD1. The end of the DNA fits TRBJ2-7 better, so the J call may be wrong. The CDR3 region is CASRKQGPYEQYF. DNA for the CDR3: TGTGCCAGCAGAAAACAGGGGCCCTACGAGCAGTACTTC.